This TCR beta chain was retrieved from a study of identical twins (dated by TCRdb to 2016 to 2017). Context from the whole study: TCR alpha and beta repertoires from monozygotic twins, unrelated adults of various ages and cord blood were deep-sequenced to test whether fetal clonotypes persist. To rule out contamination, the twin experiments were replicated at different times with different library preparation protocols.

General conclusions and limits of the study: Fewer insertions were carried by abundant cord blood beta clonotypes, a similar but weaker trend appeared in young adult naive repertoires, and no such trend appeared in memory repertoires. Compared with coincidental sharing between unrelated individuals, out-of-frame TCR alpha sequences shared between twins had an excess of sequences with low generation probability. A weaker excess of twin sharing was found in beta out-of-frame sequences because the signal-to-noise ratio was lowered by fewer shared sequences. Because the same donors could not be followed over many years, conclusions were based on cross-sectional statistical analysis. Invariant T cells such as MAIT and iNKT could partly confound zero-insertion analyses, though diverse VJ usage argued against this for most clonotypes. Out-of-frame TCR alpha sharing in monozygotic twins was systematically underestimated by recombination models, whereas sharing between unrelated individuals was in agreement with the recombination models.

The CDR3 covers 17 residues, taking in both the cysteine and the phenylalanine. The sequence is cut down to CDR3 DNA, 51 bases in frame from base 1. Germline trimming: 3 bases from V, 6 bases from J; junction bases outside gene matches: 11. In the germline V gene, CDR1 corresponds to SGDLS and CDR2 to YYNGEE. This clonotype came up a few times. The antigen it recognizes is unknown. No base quality values were provided; no much bigger clone lies one nucleotide off. Every donor in the study was a healthy Caucasian. Three pairs of female monozygotic twins, all aged about 18 to 30 years, made up the twin cohort. Positive isolation kits from Invitrogen were used to isolate the CD4+ and CD8+ T cell populations. Library creation used 5' RACE. Sequenced on an Illumina HiSeq 2000. A universal primer binding site was added through template switching, and the final cDNA carried a unique molecular identifier so that TCR cDNA molecules could be counted accurately. Specific primers in the conserved constant-segment region were used to synthesize first-strand cDNA for TCR alpha and beta chains. To control for contamination, every cDNA library was double barcoded, receiving both a SMART-Mk sample barcode and Illumina barcodes. TruSeq adapter sequences along with Illumina sample barcodes were introduced in two successive PCR steps. The Illumina HiSeq platform was used with custom primers to sequence TCR alpha and beta cDNA libraries. The authors' analysis ran thus. MiGEC processed the raw reads to extract unique molecular identifiers, while MiXCR was used to determine the CDR3 positions. For each individual, recombination models were inferred using an EM algorithm with the repgenHMM and IGoR tools. The tcR package in R was used for shared clonotype analysis, with sharing normalized by the product of cloneset sizes. To study raw recombination free of thymic and clonal selection effects, out-of-frame nonproductive sequences were analyzed. The public sequencing data were trimmed at Q25 with fastp and processed into clonotypes with MiXCR by TCRdb, which kept only in-frame beta chains. Every CDR3 protein is listed once, alongside the most common genes and DNA of its rows. Here the V and J calls rest on TCRdb's processing, not on the authors' analysis. In all, the sample holds 450,000 or so distinct CDR3 sequences, and about 13% of those were seen once. The ten most abundant clones make up more than 0.8% of the sample.

The data were also submitted as part of a second study, on yellow fever vaccine responses in identical twins. Per the second study: According to the authors, in identical twins the way T cells responded to vaccination appeared partly convergent and partly personalized. In identical twins, the study followed T cell clones that responded to the vaccine with precision.

Sequencing input: CD4+ T cells sorted from blood. The clonotype originates from a woman under 30 in good health. The V and J segments used are TRBV9 and TRBJ2-7, and 14 junctional nucleotides match TRBD2. The CDR3 sequence is CASSGGLAGAFPAEQYF. The DNA sequence follows: TGTGCCAGCAGCGGGGGACTAGCGGGAGCTTTTCCTGCCGAGCAGTACTTC.